The 9 T cell receptor beta chains below come from one sample, sequenced in a study of PD-1 blockade in mismatch repair-deficient tumors. Data came from immunoSEQ multiplex PCR; TCRdb stores just in-frame clones and leaves some out. The table records roughly 110,000 clones, roughly 80% of them present only once. Here the sequenced sample was peripheral blood, taken 60 weeks after starting pembrolizumab. These receptors were collected from an adult with mismatch repair-deficient cancer.

The chain is built from TRBV10-3 and TRBJ2-1; D unresolved. CDR3 length equals 13 residues. The germline gives CDR1 ENHRY, CDR2 SYGVKD. V was cut by 3 bases and J by 12 bases, with 15 bases left in between. CDR3 region: CAISEEPLTGQFF. In nucleotides, the CDR3 is TGTGCCATCAGTGAAGAACCCCTTACCGGGCAGTTCTTC.

CDR3 in DNA: TGTGCCAGCAGCCCTACAGGGGATAATGAGCAGTTCTTC. Protein sequence: CASSPTGDNEQFF. The chain has TRBV9 and TRBJ2-1; 7 bases agree with TRBD1. The trim removed 4 bases at V and 7 bases at J, leaving 5 bases unmatched. In germline, CDR1 is SGDLS, CDR2 YYNGEE. The length of the CDR3 is 13 residues.

This clone showed up just once. The chain combines TRBV5-4 with TRBJ2-4; TRBD1 matches 7 bases. The V segment lost 0 bases and the J segment 6 bases; nucleotides outside the gene matches: 9. CDR3 length: 16 residues. CDR1 and CDR2 from the germline V gene are SGHNT and YYREEE (reference sequence). The chain's CDR3 is CASSLAKGARGNIQYF. In nucleotides, the CDR3 is TGTGCCAGCAGCTTGGCCAAGGGGGCGAGGGGAAACATTCAGTACTTC.

Here the CDR3 DNA reads TGTGCCAGCAGTTCTTGGCTAGCGGGAGGCTCCTACGAGCAGTACTTC. This codes for CASSSWLAGGSYEQYF. The V gene is TRBV6-5, the J gene TRBJ2-7, with TRBD2 matching 11 bases. The CDR3 runs to 16 residues. CDR1 is MNHEY and CDR2 is SVGAGI in the germline V gene. The ends lost 4 bases at V and 0 bases at J; junction bases unmatched: 5.

V gene TRBV27 combines with J gene TRBJ2-3; D is possibly TRBD2 (5 bases). This CDR3 is built from 14 residues. Between the trimmed V and J ends, which lost 6 bases and 3 bases, there was a span of 13 bases. Germline CDR1 is MNHEY and CDR2 is SMNVEV (reference sequence). The CDR3: CASSPSSRTDTQYF. The CDR3 DNA reads TGTGCCAGCAGCCCTAGCAGTAGGACAGATACGCAGTATTTT.

The V gene is TRBV5-6, the J gene TRBJ2-3, with TRBD2 matching 9 bases. Germline V gene lookup returns CDR1 SGHDT and CDR2 YYEEEE. CDR3 length equals 17 residues. Trimming cost V 4 bases and J 0 bases; bases outside gene matches: 9. This CDR3 is CASSTAGTSYSTDTQYF. The CDR3 DNA follows: TGTGCCAGCAGCACGGCCGGGACTAGCTATAGCACAGATACGCAGTATTTT.

This rearrangement joins TRBV6-6 to TRBJ1-2; 9 bases fit TRBD1. The CDR3 has 14 residues. Losses at the gene ends were 5 bases for V and 1 base for J; bases not matched to a gene: 2. Germline-derived CDR1 and CDR2 are MNHNY and SVGAGI (reference sequence). This chain's CDR3 is CASSRGQGNYGYTF. CDR3 coding DNA: TGTGCCAGCAGTCGGGGACAGGGTAACTATGGCTACACCTTC.

This clone was seen just once. The chain links TRBV7-2 to TRBJ2-3; D is unresolved. Trimming stripped 7 bases from V and 0 bases from J, with 8 bases between. CDR3 length: 13 amino acids. The V gene's germline CDR1 is SGHTA and CDR2 FQGNSA. The CDR3 DNA reads as TGTGCCAGCACCTTTCCTAGCACAGATACGCAGTATTTT. Translating it yields CASTFPSTDTQYF.

This rearrangement joins TRBV7-2 to TRBJ2-5, with a possible D match to TRBD1 (5 bases). Germline lookup yields CDR1 SGHTA and CDR2 FQGNSA. The CDR3 runs 12 residues. Trimming stripped 2 bases from V and 9 bases from J, with 10 bases between. The CDR3 DNA follows: TGTGCCAGCAGCTTACCCAGGGCTGCCCAGTACTTC. It encodes CASSLPRAAQYF.